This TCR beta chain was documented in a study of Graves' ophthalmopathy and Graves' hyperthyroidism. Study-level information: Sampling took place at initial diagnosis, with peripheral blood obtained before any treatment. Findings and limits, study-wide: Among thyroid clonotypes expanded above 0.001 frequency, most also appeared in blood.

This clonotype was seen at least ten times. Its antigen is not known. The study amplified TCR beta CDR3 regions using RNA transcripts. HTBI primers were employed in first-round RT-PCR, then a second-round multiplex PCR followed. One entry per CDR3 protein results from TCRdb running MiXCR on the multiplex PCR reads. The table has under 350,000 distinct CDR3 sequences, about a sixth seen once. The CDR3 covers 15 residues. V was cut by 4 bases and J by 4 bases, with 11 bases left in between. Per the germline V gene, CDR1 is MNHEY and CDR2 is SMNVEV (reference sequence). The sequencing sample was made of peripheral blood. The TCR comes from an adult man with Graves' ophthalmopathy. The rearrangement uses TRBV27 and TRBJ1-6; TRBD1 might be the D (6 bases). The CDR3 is CASSSRQVYNSPLHF. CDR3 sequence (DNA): TGTGCCAGCAGTTCACGACAGGTTTATAATTCACCCCTCCACTTT.